Listed below are T cell receptor beta chains from one sample, sequenced in a study of shared clonotypes between healthy human individuals. The data were produced by immunoSEQ multiplex PCR, yet TCRdb's version contains in-frame clones alone and is incomplete. The sample lists millions of clones, about 95% occurring once. The sequencing input was naive CD8+ T cells sorted from blood. These receptors were obtained from a man younger than 30 in good health. CDR3s leave out the opening cysteine and the closing phenylalanine or tryptophan.

TRBJ2-5	TRBV13	ASSLSLGEETQY
TRBJ1-2	TRBV30	AWSVGFGYGYT
TRBJ1-2	TRBV29-1	SADRGLGYT
TRBJ2-3	TRBV6-5	ASSYSGGRALDTQY
TRBJ1-5	TRBV6-5	ASSYRGNQPQH
TRBJ2-1	TRBV18	ASSLAGAGWGSYNEQF
TRBJ2-3	TRBV19	ASSIGFRVPPDTQY
TRBJ1-1	TRBV6-5	ASSYSSYTEAF
TRBJ2-7	TRBV7-2	ASSLAGSYYEQY
TRBJ2-7	TRBV4-3	ASSQEEGFYEQY
TRBJ2-7	TRBV6-6	ASSPGQGVDEQY
TRBJ1-5	TRBV4-1	ASSQAGQGVQPQH
TRBJ1-5	TRBV4-3	ASSQGTGRLQPQH
TRBJ2-7	TRBV27	ASSLSAGEAPYEQY
TRBJ2-7	TRBV6-5	ASSVLGLDYEQY
TRBJ2-6	TRBV4-3	ASSLYGFQGAEGAGANVLT
TRBJ1-2	TRBV10-3	AISEPGKTVYGYT
TRBJ2-7	TRBV5-1	ASAPLPGQGYEQY
TRBJ1-2	TRBV7-6	ASSLVGTGQAYGYT
TRBJ2-1	TRBV28	ASSSVYGTGGFEQF
TRBJ2-7	TRBV7-9	ASSPPSSGGLIYEQY
TRBJ2-3	TRBV18	ASSPLTDTTDTQY
TRBJ1-2	TRBV9	ASSVAPGNGYT
TRBJ2-7	TRBV9	ASSVWDSSYEQY
TRBJ1-5	TRBV4-1	ASSQNAGGGQPQH
TRBJ2-7	TRBV7-9	ASSQTSAAYEQY
TRBJ1-6	TRBV28	ASSSPGHLNSPLH
TRBJ2-2	TRBV7-9	ASSQRTGNTGELF
TRBJ2-7	TRBV4-1	ASSQDGGWDEQY
TRBJ1-2	TRBV5-6	ASSLVTGSNYGYT
TRBJ2-1	TRBV6-5	ASSVAGGVEGEQF
TRBJ2-7	TRBV5-1	ASSGAPGTSGRWEQY